This section outlines one TCR beta chain sequence together with its context. The clone's antigen remains unknown. Base qualities are not at hand, and no much larger clone is one base apart. Using the deep immunoSEQ assay, multiplex PCR amplified TCR CDR3 regions from genomic DNA. Genomic DNA extracted from each cell subset was distributed evenly over all wells of several immunoSEQ 96-well plates, and each plate served as one replicate. For sorted subsets, about 220 ng of genomic DNA, equivalent to 25,000 to 35,000 T cell genomes, went into each replicate PCR. Purified libraries were quantified with a Qubit 3.0 fluorometer, sized on a Bioanalyzer 2100, and re-quantified with the KAPA Library Quantification kit. Every immunoSEQ 96-well plate was sequenced on a dedicated single-read 150-cycle Illumina NextSeq 550 flow cell. The source study handled its data this way. Because only junctional sequences without quality scores were contained in the immunoSEQ output, filtering matching that applied to full-length reads could not be performed. Sequences were annotated with PyIR, a Python wrapper for IgBLAST v1.9, and V/J genes and CDR3 were assigned using IMGT germline references. Reads were filtered out if the reads had weak V/J assignments (E-value above 1e-6), no CDR3, stop codons, out-of-frame junctions, or ambiguous translated residues. V3J clonotypes were defined by identical inferred V gene, J gene, and CDR3 amino acid sequence. The percentage overlap between two repertoires was calculated by dividing the number of shared unique clonotypes by the size of the smaller repertoire. Richness of each repertoire was evaluated using RTK rarefaction, the Chao1 estimator, and Recon v2.1 estimates of unobserved clonotypes. OLGA was used to compute generation probabilities for all TCRbeta clonotypes that the gDNA method yielded from several donors. TCRdb's version of the immuneACCESS table is confined to in-frame rearrangements and falls short of the full clone set. An unresolved V gene accounts for under half of the shortfall where checked; the remainder is of unknown origin. V and J calls plus clone size are reproduced from that table; the DNA served to infer D and trimming. This sample gives roughly 1.4 million clones in total; just under 99% of them show up just once. The ten largest clonotypes hold approximately 0.38% of the sample.

The sample comes from a study of shared clonotypes between healthy human individuals (dated by TCRdb to 2018 to 2021). In the study overall: The cohort included three men and a couple of women between 18 and 49 years of age. For each donor, CD4 naive and CD4 memory were each given three plates, CD8 naive was given two plates, and CD8 memory was given one plate. The study deeply sequenced blood TCR repertoires of about 5 healthy adults to estimate repertoire size and the extent of clonotype sharing between individuals. Different laboratories and diverse techniques were used to prepare libraries and sequence TCR repertoires, to increase sequencing depth and limit assay-specific biases. Leukapheresis yielded between about 0.85 and 10 billion PBMCs per donor. Study-wide conclusions, independent of this receptor: Because the study included a small number of donors, the genetic and exposure-history diversity represented was limited. Sampling was limited to blood, and TCR repertoires in tissue likely differ from TCR repertoires in blood. Naive subsets generally had larger estimated clonotype richness than memory subsets did. Sharing across several donors was observed for 5% to 6.5% of naive CD4, about 3.2% of naive CD8, 2% to 2.5% of memory CD4, and around 0.44% of memory CD8 clonotypes. Incomplete sequencing was indicated by rarefaction of sorted-subset datasets, despite the large sequencing depth. Pairwise subsampling led to the expectation that sequencing depth would affect the degree of clonotype sharing among donors. Clonotypes shared by all four sorted-subset donors showed higher generation probabilities than non-shared clonotypes.

The CDR3 goes from the cysteine to the phenylalanine over 14 residues. The DNA shown is the 42-base CDR3, in frame from base 1. Trimming leaves V shorter by 4 bases and J shorter by 4 bases, with the junction holding 3 bases beyond the gene matches. The germline V gene provides CDR1 SGHTA and CDR2 FQGNSA. The donors were healthy, HIV-negative adults who had no recently reported acute infections or vaccinations. Every donor was a Caucasian adult residing in Nashville, Tennessee, USA. CD4+ T cells were enriched by magnetic negative selection; naive cells were then positively selected on CD45RA, and the negative fraction formed the memory subset. Blood was collected by leukapheresis, and PBMCs were isolated by Ficoll-Histopaque density gradient centrifugation and then cryopreserved in liquid nitrogen vapor phase. Purity and quantity of every magnetically sorted T cell population were checked by analytical flow cytometry. Genomic DNA was isolated from each sorted fraction and quantified by UV absorbance on a Nanodrop 2000c.

This receptor was identified in a man in his thirties or forties in good health. Sequencing was performed on naive CD4+ T cells sorted from blood. The intended sense of this specimen's cell subset or site label: CD45RA+ positively selected. The sequence is built from TRBV7-2 and TRBJ1-5; TRBD1 agrees with 8 junctional bases. For the CDR3, the sequence is CASSSDRVNQPQHF. The DNA reads TGTGCCAGCAGCTCGGACAGGGTAAATCAGCCCCAGCATTTT. The full variable domain, completed from the reference TRBV7-2 and TRBJ1-5 proteins outside the CDR3, reads GAGVSQSPSNKVTEKGKDVELRCDPISGHTALYWYRQSLGQGLEFLIYFQGNSAPDKSGLPSDRFSAERTGGSVSTLTIQRTQQEDSAVYLCASSSDRVNQPQHFGDGTRLSIL.